Below, 21 T cell receptor beta chains from the same sample are listed, as sequenced in a study of Tregs in tolerant kidney transplant recipients. TCRdb's table, derived via immunoSEQ multiplex PCR, lists solely in-frame clones and lacks some. The table lists 90,000 to 130,000 clones, roughly 89% of them singletons. The source was CD4+ T cells from blood, collected before the transplant. The receptors originated from a human donor who received a combined kidney and bone marrow transplant.

This clone was recorded only once. This CDR3 reads CASSLSGTYNEQFF. CDR3 in DNA: TGCGCCAGCAGCTTGTCGGGAACCTACAATGAGCAGTTCTTC. The rearrangement uses TRBV5-1 and TRBJ2-1; possibly TRBD2 for D (5 bases). The V gene lost 1 base and the J gene lost 2 bases, with 7 bases spanning the gap. This CDR3 contains 14 residues. Germline V lookup: CDR1 SGHRS, CDR2 YFSETQ.

This clone was detected only once. The chain recombines TRBV27 with TRBJ2-7; TRBD2 is a possible D gene (5 bases). The germline V gene has CDR1 MNHEY and CDR2 SMNVEV (reference sequence). The CDR3 is 14 residues long. Trimming took 4 bases from V and 6 from J, leaving 16 bases between them. The CDR3 DNA follows: TGTGCCAGCAGTTCCCATCTAGCTCACGGCGAGCAGTACTTC. Encoded protein: CASSSHLAHGEQYF.

The V call is TRBV19, the J call TRBJ1-2; no clear D. Germline V gene data show CDR1 as LNHDA and CDR2 as SQIVND (reference sequence). This CDR3 region has 15 residues. The germline V and J ends were trimmed by 1 base and 0 bases, with 9 bases remaining between them. CDR3 amino acids: CASSIAHGANYGYTF. The DNA of the CDR3 is TGTGCCAGTAGTATAGCCCACGGAGCTAACTATGGCTACACCTTC.

The chain uses TRBV6-6 and TRBJ2-7; TRBD2 might be the D (5 bases). Germline-derived CDR1 and CDR2 are MNHNY and SVGAGI (reference sequence). The CDR3 spans 13 residues. Trimming stripped 2 bases from V and 0 bases from J, with 5 bases between. This chain's CDR3 is CASSYRDSYEQYF. As DNA, the CDR3 is TGTGCCAGCAGTTACCGGGACTCCTACGAGCAGTACTTC.

The J gene is TRBJ2-1, the V gene TRBV28; tentatively, D is TRBD2 (6 bases). Germline V gene sequence: CDR1 MDHEN, CDR2 SYDVKM. The V and J ends lost 3 bases and 4 bases respectively, with 7 bases between them. The CDR3 runs to 13 residues. CDR3 sequence reads: CASSFSGYNEQFF. The CDR3 DNA follows: TGTGCCAGCAGTTTTAGCGGTTACAATGAGCAGTTCTTC.

The V call is TRBV9, the J call TRBJ1-4; 7 nucleotides align to TRBD1. The germline CDR1 and CDR2 sequences are SGDLS and YYNGEE. CDR3 length equals 17 residues. V was pared by 4 bases and J by 1 base, with 10 bases of the junction left unmatched. CDR3 DNA sequence: TGTGCCAGCAGCACAGGGGCTATGTACGGAACTAATGAAAAACTGTTTTTT. It translates to CASSTGAMYGTNEKLFF.

This chain uses TRBV30 with TRBJ2-5; possibly TRBD1 for D (6 bases). Germline V lookup: CDR1 GTSNPN, CDR2 SVGIG (reference sequence). This CDR3 contains 13 residues. Trimming cost V 3 bases and J 5 bases, with 13 bases left between them. In DNA form, the CDR3 reads TGTGCCTGGAGGCAGGGGAGATGGGAGACCCAGTACTTC. Translated, it gives CAWRQGRWETQYF. The entire variable domain, with the rest obtained from reference TRBV30 and TRBJ2-5, is as follows: SQTIHQWPATLVQPVGSPLSLECTVEGTSNPNLYWYRQAAGRGLQLLFYSVGIGQISSEVPQNLSASRPQDRQFILSSKKLLLSDSGFYLCAWRQGRWETQYFGPGTRLLVL.

This clone has at least ten counts. This chain connects TRBV18 to TRBJ2-7; possible D gene TRBD1, 7 bases. CDR3 size: 14 residues. V dropped 3 bases and J dropped 6 bases, with 15 bases sitting between them. Germline V gives CDR1 KGHSH, CDR2 LQKENI. The CDR3 nucleotides are TGTGCCAGCTCACCGGGACCCCAGGGGGGCGAGCAGTACTTC. Protein sequence: CASSPGPQGGEQYF.

The chain's CDR3 is CSVEGQGANEQYF. The CDR3 DNA sequence: TGCAGCGTTGAGGGTCAGGGGGCAAACGAGCAGTACTTC. This chain connects TRBV29-1 to TRBJ2-7; 8 bases agree with TRBD1. Germline CDR1 is SQVTM and CDR2 is ANQGSEA. The CDR3 contains 13 residues. Trimming at V came to 3 bases and at J to 5 bases, leaving 6 bases not matched to a gene.

This clone was found once. Germline is not matched at one junction end, which may reflect a read error. This chain connects TRBV6-1 to TRBJ2-5; 7 bases agree with TRBD2. The CDR3 is made up of 16 amino acids. CDR1 and CDR2 from the germline V gene are MNHNS and SASEGT. The CDR3: CASSVVLAAPQGTQYF. CDR3 coding DNA: TGTGCCAGCAGTGTAGTGCTAGCGGCGCCTCAAGGGACCCAGTACTTC.

The chain has TRBV20-1 and TRBJ2-1, with 7 bases identical to TRBD1. J lost 13 bases, V lost 6 bases, and 9 bases had no gene match. CDR1 and CDR2 from the germline V gene are DFQATT and SNEGSKA (reference sequence). The CDR3 has 11 residues. The CDR3 DNA follows: TGCAGTGCACCCGACAGGGCGAGACAGTTCTTC. Protein sequence: CSAPDRARQFF.

V and J are TRBV6-6 and TRBJ2-3; the D gene is possibly TRBD2 (6 bases). Trimming removed 7 bases from V and 6 bases from J, with 20 bases in between. In germline, CDR1 is MNHNY, CDR2 SVGAGI (reference sequence). The CDR3 totals 15 residues. The CDR3 DNA follows: TGTGCCAGCACCCACACTCGGATCGCGGGGGATACGCAGTATTTT. It encodes CASTHTRIAGDTQYF.

The chain joins TRBV6-6 to TRBJ2-7, with 7 bases aligning to TRBD1. This CDR3 region has 15 residues. V shed 7 bases and J 0 bases; nucleotides not matched to a gene: 9. Per germline, CDR1 MNHNY and CDR2 SVGAGI (reference sequence). The CDR3 loop reads CASKLRGKTSYEQYF. For the CDR3, the DNA is TGTGCCAGCAAGCTCAGGGGGAAGACCTCCTACGAGCAGTACTTC.

The CDR3 loop reads CASSRIDRGNTEAFF. CDR3 DNA sequence: TGTGCCAGCAGCCGGATAGACAGGGGGAACACTGAAGCTTTCTTT. The chain uses TRBV5-6 and TRBJ1-1, with 8 bases that match TRBD1. From germline, CDR1 is SGHDT and CDR2 YYEEEE. Losses at the gene ends were 4 bases for V and 1 base for J; bases not matched to a gene: 6. The CDR3 covers 15 residues.

This chain links TRBV5-4 with TRBJ2-5, with TRBD1 as a possible D gene (6 bases). The CDR3 length is 14 residues. Germline assignment: CDR1 SGHNT and CDR2 YYREEE (reference sequence). Between the trimmed V and J ends, which lost 0 bases and 3 bases, there was a span of 9 bases. CDR3: CASSLGGLEETQYF. The CDR3 nucleotides are TGTGCCAGCAGCTTGGGGGGGCTGGAAGAGACCCAGTACTTC. Drawing the rest from reference TRBV5-4 and TRBJ2-5, the complete variable domain is ETGVTQSPTHLIKTRGQQVTLRCSSQSGHNTVSWYQQALGQGPQFIFQYYREEENGRGNFPPRFSGLQFPNYSSELNVNALELDDSALYLCASSLGGLEETQYFGPGTRLLVL.

The chain is built from TRBV18 and TRBJ1-4, with 9 bases identical to TRBD1. Germline V gene sequence: CDR1 KGHSH, CDR2 LQKENI. The CDR3 loop spans 18 amino acids. Trimming took 3 bases from V and 1 from J; bases not matched to a gene: 9. CDR3 loop: CASSPGDRALGTNEKLFF. CDR3 nucleotides: TGTGCCAGCTCACCGGGGGACAGGGCACTGGGAACTAATGAAAAACTGTTTTTT.

Only a few counts were recorded for this clone. The rearrangement joins TRBV5-4 to TRBJ2-5; 12 bases are shared with TRBD1. V lost 3 bases to trimming and J lost 4 bases; unmatched junction nucleotides: 7. Germline CDR1 reads SGHNT; CDR2 reads YYREEE (reference sequence). The CDR3 loop spans 16 amino acids. This chain's CDR3 is CASSSPGQGASETQYF. For the CDR3, the DNA is TGTGCCAGCAGCTCCCCGGGACAGGGGGCTTCAGAGACCCAGTACTTC.

The genes are TRBV5-1 and TRBJ1-2; unclear D gene. The CDR3 consists of 12 residues. The V end lost 0 bases, the J end lost 5 bases, and 5 bases lay between the germline ends. Germline V CDR1 and CDR2: SGHRS, YFSETQ. CDR3 DNA: TGCGCCAGCAGCTTGGACAGATATGGCTACACCTTC. Amino acid sequence: CASSLDRYGYTF. The complete variable domain, with remaining parts taken from reference TRBV5-1 and TRBJ1-2, reads KAGVTQTPRYLIKTRGQQVTLSCSPISGHRSVSWYQQTPGQGLQFLFEYFSETQRNKGNFPGRFSGRQFSNSRSEMNVSTLELGDSALYLCASSLDRYGYTFGSGTRLTVV.

The chain joins TRBV6-1 to TRBJ1-5; 10 bases match TRBD1. This CDR3 is 17 amino acids long. Per the germline V gene, CDR1 is MNHNS and CDR2 is SASEGT. The trim removed 2 bases at V and 3 bases at J, leaving 7 bases unmatched. The CDR3 loop is CASSEYGTGALNQPQHF. The CDR3 coding sequence is TGTGCCAGCAGTGAATACGGGACAGGGGCCCTCAATCAGCCCCAGCATTTT.

The chain couples TRBV10-3 to TRBJ2-2, with D hard to call. Trimming shortened V by 10 bases and J by 5 bases, and 8 bases separated the two germline ends. This CDR3 is built from 11 residues. CDR1 is ENHRY and CDR2 is SYGVKD in the germline V gene. The CDR3 bases are TGTGCCACCACCGGGACCGGGGAGCTGTTTTTT. Translated, it gives CATTGTGELFF.

This chain links TRBV27 with TRBJ1-4; D not resolved. CDR1 MNHEY and CDR2 SMNVEV come from the germline V gene (reference sequence). V gave up 6 bases and J gave up 0 bases, with 11 bases separating them. The CDR3 runs 15 residues. CDR3 region: CASSAVAATNEKLFF. The CDR3 DNA is TGTGCCAGCAGCGCGGTGGCAGCAACTAATGAAAAACTGTTTTTT.